These T cell receptor beta chains were read from a single sample in a study of control samples from healthy donors and cancer patients. The table came from immunoSEQ multiplex PCR; TCRdb's copy has only in-frame clones and leaves some out. The top ten hold 1.5% to 2% of the sample, which has 200,000 or so clones, over 80% seen once. The sequenced material came from blood. These receptors were obtained from a man aged 30 to 45 in good health. Each CDR3 is given without its conserved first and last residue. The D gene is left open where the match is weak.

12	TRBV11-2	TRBJ2-2	NA	ASSKSVGNGELF
13	TRBV25-1	TRBJ2-3	TRBD1	ASSDFGTGTDTQY
14	TRBV19	TRBJ1-4	TRBD1	ASNTGEGTGGYWLF
13	TRBV25-1	TRBJ1-1	NA	ASSESQVLNTEAF
10	TRBV30	TRBJ1-2	TRBD1	ASRGAYYGYT
13	TRBV19	TRBJ1-5	TRBD1	ASSIEDRGRQPQH
14	TRBV4-2	TRBJ2-6	NA	ASSQDSLSGANVLT
11	TRBV27	TRBJ1-2	NA	ASSWARFGGYT
13	TRBV19	TRBJ1-5	NA	ASSISGAANQPQH
14	TRBV2	TRBJ1-3	NA	ASMLGGLSSGNTIY
13	TRBV25-1	TRBJ1-2	NA	ASSPGGGRGSGYT
13	TRBV19	TRBJ1-1	NA	ASSIQSRAYTEAF
12	TRBV30	TRBJ1-2	NA	AWSVGGSWNGYT
17	TRBV4-1	TRBJ2-3	TRBD2	ASSQESWGGGGLTDTQY
14	TRBV5-8	TRBJ1-6	NA	ASSLPGSSYNSPLH
11	TRBV13	TRBJ2-4	NA	ASRRTGQNIQY
11	TRBV7-9	TRBJ1-4	NA	ASSLSGDAKLF